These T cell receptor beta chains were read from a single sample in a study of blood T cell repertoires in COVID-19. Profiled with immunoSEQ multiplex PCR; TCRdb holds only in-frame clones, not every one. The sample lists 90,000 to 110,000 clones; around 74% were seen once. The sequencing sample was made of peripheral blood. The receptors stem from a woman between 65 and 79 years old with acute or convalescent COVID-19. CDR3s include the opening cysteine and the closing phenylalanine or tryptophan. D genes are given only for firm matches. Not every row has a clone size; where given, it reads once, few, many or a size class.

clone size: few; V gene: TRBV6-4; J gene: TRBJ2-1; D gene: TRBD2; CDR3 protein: CASSDGASGYNEQFF; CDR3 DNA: TGTGCCAGCAGTGACGGGGCTAGCGGGTACAATGAGCAGTTCTTC
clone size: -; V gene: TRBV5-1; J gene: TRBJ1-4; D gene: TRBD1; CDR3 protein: CASSDARGRAEKLFF; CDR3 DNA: TGCGCCAGCAGCGATGCCAGGGGGAGAGCTGAAAAACTGTTTTTT
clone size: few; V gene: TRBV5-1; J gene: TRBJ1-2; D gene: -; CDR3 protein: CASSKTRVDGYTF; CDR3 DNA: TGCGCCAGCAGCAAGACCAGGGTGGATGGCTACACCTTC
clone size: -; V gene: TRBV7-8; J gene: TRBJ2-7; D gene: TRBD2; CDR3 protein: CASSPFGGGVGEQYF; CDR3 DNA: TGTGCCAGCAGCCCCTTTGGGGGAGGGGTGGGCGAGCAGTACTTC
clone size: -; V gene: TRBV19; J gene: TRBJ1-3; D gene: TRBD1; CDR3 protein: CATSTGMGNTIYF; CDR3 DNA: TGTGCCACCTCGACAGGGATGGGAAACACCATATATTTT
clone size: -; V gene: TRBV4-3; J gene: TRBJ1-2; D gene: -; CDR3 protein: CASSQDITGLYGYTF; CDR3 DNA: TGCGCCAGCAGCCAAGATATTACAGGGCTCTATGGCTACACCTTC
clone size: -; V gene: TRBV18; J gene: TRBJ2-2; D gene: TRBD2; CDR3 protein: CASSSSGVNTGELFF; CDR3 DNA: TGTGCCAGCTCAAGCAGCGGGGTAAACACCGGGGAGCTGTTTTTT
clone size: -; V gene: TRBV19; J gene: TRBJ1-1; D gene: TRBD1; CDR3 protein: CASSFSGQVEAFF; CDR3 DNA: TGTGCCAGTAGTTTCTCCGGACAGGTTGAAGCTTTCTTT
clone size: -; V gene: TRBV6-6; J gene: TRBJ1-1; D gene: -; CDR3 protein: CASSPRDTEAFF; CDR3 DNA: TGTGCCAGCAGCCCTCGCGATACTGAAGCTTTCTTT
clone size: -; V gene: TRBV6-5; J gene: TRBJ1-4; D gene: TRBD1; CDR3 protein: CASSYGTATNEKLFF; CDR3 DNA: TGTGCCAGCAGTTACGGGACAGCAACTAATGAAAAACTGTTTTTT
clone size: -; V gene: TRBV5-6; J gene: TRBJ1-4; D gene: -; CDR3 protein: CASSFTTVGTSRGEKLFF; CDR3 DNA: TGTGCCAGCAGCTTTACAACGGTTGGAACGTCGCGAGGCGAAAAACTGTTTTTT
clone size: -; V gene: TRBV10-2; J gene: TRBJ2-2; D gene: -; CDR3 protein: CASMQGYTGELFF; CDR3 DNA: TGCGCCAGCATGCAGGGTTACACCGGGGAGCTGTTTTTT
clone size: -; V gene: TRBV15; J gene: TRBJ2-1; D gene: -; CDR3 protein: CATSSQGGGVGNEQFF; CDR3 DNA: TGTGCCACCAGCAGCCAAGGCGGAGGGGTGGGCAATGAGCAGTTCTTC
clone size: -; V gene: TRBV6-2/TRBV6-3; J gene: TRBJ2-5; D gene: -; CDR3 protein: CASSYSGGGETQYF; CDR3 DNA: TGTGCCAGCAGTTACTCGGGAGGAGGCGAGACCCAGTACTTC
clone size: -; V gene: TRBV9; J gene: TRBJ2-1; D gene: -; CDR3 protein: CASSLGRGLDNEQFF; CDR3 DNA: TGTGCCAGCAGCCTCGGGCGGGGGCTTGACAATGAGCAGTTCTTC
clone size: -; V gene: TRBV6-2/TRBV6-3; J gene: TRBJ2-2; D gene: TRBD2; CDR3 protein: CASSPGRVNTGELFF; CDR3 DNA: TGTGCCAGCAGCCCAGGGAGGGTGAACACCGGGGAGCTGTTTTTT
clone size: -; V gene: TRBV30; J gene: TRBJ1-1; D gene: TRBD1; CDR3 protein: CAWRVGQGRRGVNTEAFF; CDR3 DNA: TGTGCCTGGAGGGTCGGACAGGGAAGAAGAGGGGTGAACACTGAAGCTTTCTTT
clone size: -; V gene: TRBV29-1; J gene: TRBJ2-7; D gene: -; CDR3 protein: CSVLRQEYYEQYF; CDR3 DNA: TGCAGCGTGCTGAGACAGGAGTACTACGAGCAGTACTTC
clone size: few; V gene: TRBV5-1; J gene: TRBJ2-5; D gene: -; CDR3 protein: CASSLNLGAQETQYF; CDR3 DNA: TGCGCCAGCAGCTTGAATCTGGGGGCACAAGAGACCCAGTACTTC
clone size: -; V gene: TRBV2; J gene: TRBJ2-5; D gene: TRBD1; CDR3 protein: CASSEVRGIGETQYF; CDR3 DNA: TGTGCCAGCAGTGAAGTCAGGGGGATAGGGGAGACCCAGTACTTC
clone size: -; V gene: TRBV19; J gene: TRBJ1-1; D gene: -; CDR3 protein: CASSTGDMSNTEAFF; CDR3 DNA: TGTGCCAGTAGTACGGGAGACATGAGTAACACTGAAGCTTTCTTT
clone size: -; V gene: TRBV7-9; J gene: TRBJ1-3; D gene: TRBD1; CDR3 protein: CASSSGTGRSGNTIYF; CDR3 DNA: TGTGCCAGCAGCTCCGGGACAGGCCGCTCTGGAAACACCATATATTTT
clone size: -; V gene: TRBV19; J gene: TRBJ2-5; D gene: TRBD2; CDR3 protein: CASSIAGASGAFQETQYF; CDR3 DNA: TGTGCCAGTAGTATAGCGGGGGCTAGCGGGGCCTTTCAAGAGACCCAGTACTTC